This T cell receptor (beta chain) was retrieved from a study of regulatory T cells in long-lasting Graves disease. CDR3-region Arm-PCR and iRepertoire HTBI primers produced the TCR beta libraries. Each CDR3 protein is one row after TCRdb ran MiXCR on the multiplex PCR reads. Of approximately 350,000 distinct CDR3 sequences listed, 16% are singletons. The time point is: newly diagnosed GD, antithyroid drugs for less than 3 months. From PBMCs, RNA was extracted and then used to make the TCR library. V lost 3 bases and J lost 4; bases outside the gene matches: 3. This CDR3 has 13 residues. The data were also submitted as part of a second study, on T cells in Graves' hyperthyroidism and ophthalmopathy.

This sequence joins TRBV12-3 or TRBV12-4 and TRBJ2-7; 7 bases line up with TRBD1. The sequence was obtained from a man aged 35-49 years with Graves disease. The source was peripheral blood mononuclear cells (PBMCs), collected at new diagnosis, from a patient treated with antithyroid drugs. The CDR3 DNA reads as TGTGCCAGCAGTTTTGCAGGGGGATACGAGCAGTACTTC. Residues: CASSFAGGYEQYF.